The next 14 T cell receptor beta chains were all read from a single sample in a study of shared clonotypes between healthy human individuals. Naive CD8 populations comprised CD45RO-negative cells positively selected for CCR7, excluding terminally differentiated effector memory CD45RA+ cells. Assay used: immunoSEQ multiplex PCR; TCRdb lists only in-frame clones, some missing. The profile covers some 2,000,000 clones, with around 96% appearing a single time and 1.1% taken by the ten largest. Sample: naive CD8+ T cells sorted from blood. All receptors come from a man younger than 30 in good health.

The genes are TRBV6-5 and TRBJ1-1; D uncertain. Germline CDR1 reads MNHEY; CDR2 reads SVGAGI. Trimming took 0 bases from V and 1 from J, leaving 9 bases between them. CDR3 length equals 15 residues. CDR3 sequence (DNA): TGTGCCAGCAGTTACTCGGAGGGAAGGAACACTGAAGCTTTCTTT. Residues: CASSYSEGRNTEAFF.

This chain connects TRBV7-8 to TRBJ2-7; the D is unclear. The germline V gene has CDR1 SGHVS and CDR2 FQNEAQ. V shed 4 bases and J shed 5 bases, with 9 bases lying between them. The CDR3 loop spans 12 amino acids. The CDR3 loop reads CASSSTFDEQYF. DNA for the CDR3: TGTGCCAGCAGCTCGACATTCGACGAGCAGTACTTC.

The chain is built from TRBV27 and TRBJ2-7; TRBD1 is a possible D gene (5 bases). Trimming shortened V by 4 bases and J by 6 bases, and 16 bases separated the two germline ends. Germline CDR1 MNHEY, CDR2 SMNVEV (reference sequence). The CDR3 sequence is 14 residues long. The CDR3 region is CASSSGSRQGEQYF. CDR3 sequence (DNA): TGTGCCAGCAGTTCTGGGTCTCGGCAGGGCGAGCAGTACTTC.

CDR3 DNA sequence: TGTGCCAGCAGCGTATCATTAGCGGGTTTTTCGAATGAGCAGTTCTTC. Encoded protein: CASSVSLAGFSNEQFF. V and J are TRBV9 and TRBJ2-1; 7 positions match TRBD2. Germline V CDR1 and CDR2: SGDLS, YYNGEE. The length of the CDR3 is 16 residues. The J segment lost 7 bases and the V segment lost 1 base, leaving 11 bases of the junction unmatched.

Turning to this clone: Additional DNA sequences in this sample encode the identical CDR3. This sequence joins TRBV4-1 and TRBJ2-7; D remains unclear. The CDR3 spans 14 residues. Germline CDR1 MGHRA, CDR2 YSYEKL. V dropped 3 bases and J dropped 0 bases, with 9 bases sitting between them. The CDR3 sequence: CASSQRSLSYEQYF. In nucleotides, the CDR3 is TGCGCCAGCAGCCAGCGTTCTCTCTCCTACGAGCAGTACTTC.

The rearrangement joins TRBV13 to TRBJ1-6, with D maybe TRBD1 (5 bases). Germline loops: CDR1 PRHDT, CDR2 FYEKMQ (reference sequence). This CDR3 comprises 13 residues. V lost 1 base and J 10 bases, leaving 8 bases between the germline ends. In DNA form, the CDR3 reads TGTGCCAGCAGCTTAGCCGGACAATCACCCCTCCACTTT. Translation: CASSLAGQSPLHF.

V and J are TRBV6-5 and TRBJ1-2; no reliable D call. V shed 4 bases and J shed 2 bases, with 8 bases lying between them. Per germline, CDR1 MNHEY and CDR2 SVGAGI. This CDR3 comprises 13 residues. The DNA for the CDR3 is TGTGCCAGCAGTTTGTACAGCAACTATGGCTACACCTTC. Translating it yields CASSLYSNYGYTF.

The genes are TRBV27 and TRBJ2-3; no firm D call. The CDR3 is 14 residues long. Trimming pared 5 bases from V and 0 bases from J, leaving 9 bases between. CDR1 is MNHEY, CDR2 SMNVEV, per germline (reference sequence). Written as DNA, the CDR3 is TGTGCCAGCAGTGGGCTAGAAAGCACAGATACGCAGTATTTT. Translated: CASSGLESTDTQYF.

V gene TRBV27 combines with J gene TRBJ1-2; the D gene is possibly TRBD1 (5 bases). The CDR3 sequence is 14 residues long. Germline CDR1 and CDR2: MNHEY and SMNVEV (reference sequence). V was trimmed by 5 bases and J by 4 bases, leaving 14 bases between them. Written as DNA, the CDR3 is TGTGCCAGCAGTATATTCGGGGGAAGCTATGGCTACACCTTC. Translating gives CASSIFGGSYGYTF.

On this clone itself: In the same sample, other DNA sequences code for this CDR3. The gene calls are TRBV5-4 and TRBJ1-6; 8 bases align to TRBD1. V lost 2 bases to trimming and J lost 10 bases; unmatched junction nucleotides: 5. The V gene's germline CDR1 is SGHNT and CDR2 YYREEE (reference sequence). The CDR3 is made up of 14 amino acids. CDR3 DNA: TGTGCCAGCAGCTTAACAGGGGGTGGATCACCCCTCCACTTT. Its protein is CASSLTGGGSPLHF.

V and J are TRBV4-3 and TRBJ2-2; possible D gene TRBD1, 6 bases. Germline V gene sequence: CDR1 LGHNA, CDR2 YSLEER. Trimming cost V 0 bases and J 1 base, with 15 bases left between them. CDR3 length equals 18 residues. The CDR3 sequence: CASSQDGTGLVNTGELFF. CDR3 coding DNA: TGCGCCAGCAGCCAAGATGGAACAGGGCTAGTGAACACCGGGGAGCTGTTTTTT.

Notes on this clone: This same CDR3 is encoded by further DNA sequences in the sample. In DNA, the CDR3 is TGTGCCAGCAGTTTATCTAACAATGAGCAGTTCTTC. Its protein is CASSLSNNEQFF. The chain joins TRBV5-4 to TRBJ2-1, with D unclear. Trimming stripped 5 bases from V and 5 bases from J, with 8 bases between. The CDR3 covers 12 residues. Germline assignment: CDR1 SGHNT and CDR2 YYREEE (reference sequence).

V usage is TRBV19 and J usage is TRBJ1-2, with 10 bases identical to TRBD1. CDR1 is LNHDA and CDR2 is SQIVND in the germline V gene (reference sequence). The CDR3 runs to 18 residues. The ends lost 5 bases at V and 7 bases at J; junction bases unmatched: 19. Written as DNA, the CDR3 is TGTGCCAGTAGTCCCGAACTACCGGGACAGGGGCTGTTCTCTGGCTACACCTTC. It translates to CASSPELPGQGLFSGYTF.

The chain joins TRBV12-5 to TRBJ2-3; 12 bases line up with TRBD2. The CDR3 is made up of 15 amino acids. Losses at the gene ends were 0 bases for V and 6 bases for J; bases not matched to a gene: 1. Germline values: CDR1 LGHNT, CDR2 FRNRAP. The CDR3, as DNA: TGTGCTAGTGGTTTGGTTACTAGCGGGAGGGATACGCAGTATTTT. It encodes CASGLVTSGRDTQYF.